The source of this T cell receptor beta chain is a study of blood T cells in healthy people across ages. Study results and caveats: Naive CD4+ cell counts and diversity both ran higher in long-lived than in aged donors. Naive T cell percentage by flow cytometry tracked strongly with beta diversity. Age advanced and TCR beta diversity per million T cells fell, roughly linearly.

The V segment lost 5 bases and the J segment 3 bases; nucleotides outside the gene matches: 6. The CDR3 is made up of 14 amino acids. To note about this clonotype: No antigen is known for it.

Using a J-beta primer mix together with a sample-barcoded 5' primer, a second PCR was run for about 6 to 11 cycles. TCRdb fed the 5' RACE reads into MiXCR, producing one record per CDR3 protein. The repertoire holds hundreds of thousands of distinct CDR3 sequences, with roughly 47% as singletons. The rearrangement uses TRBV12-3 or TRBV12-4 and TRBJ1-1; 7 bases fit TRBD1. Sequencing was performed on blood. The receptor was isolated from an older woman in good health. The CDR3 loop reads CASSLQGRDTEAFF. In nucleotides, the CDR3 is TGTGCCAGCAGTCTACAGGGGAGGGACACTGAAGCTTTCTTT.